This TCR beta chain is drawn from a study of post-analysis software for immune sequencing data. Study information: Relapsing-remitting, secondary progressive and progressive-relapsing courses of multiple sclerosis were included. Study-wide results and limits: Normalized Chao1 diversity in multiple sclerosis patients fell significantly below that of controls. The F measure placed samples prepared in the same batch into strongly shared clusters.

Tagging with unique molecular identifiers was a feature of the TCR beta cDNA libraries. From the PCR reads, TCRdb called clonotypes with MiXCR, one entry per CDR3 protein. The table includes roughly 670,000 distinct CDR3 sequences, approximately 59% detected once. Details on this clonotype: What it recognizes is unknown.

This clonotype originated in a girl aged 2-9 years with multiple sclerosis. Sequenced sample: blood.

CDR3 bases: TGCAGTGCTAGAGATCATTGGGTTTGGGAGGGCACCAATGAGCAGTTCTTC. It codes for CSARDHWVWEGTNEQFF. This chain links TRBV20-1 with TRBJ2-1, with 7 nucleotides matching TRBD2. CDR3 size: 17 residues. The germline V gene encodes CDR1 DFQATT and CDR2 SNEGSKA (reference sequence). Trimming cost V 0 bases and J 6 bases; bases outside gene matches: 14.